This T cell receptor (beta chain) comes out of a study of T cell responses to AZD1222 COVID-19 vaccine. TCRdb keeps only in-frame clones here, not all; method: immunoSEQ multiplex PCR. The sample yields 84,000 or so clones, about 85% seen once. Study outcomes and limitations: There were vaccine-associated CD4 TCRs across spike, dominant at 160-218 and 743-854.

Germline values: CDR1 SGHDN, CDR2 FVKESK. V lost 5 bases, J lost 10 bases, and 15 bases lay in between. CDR3 size: 13 residues. As to this clone: What it binds is unknown.

Sequenced here: peripheral blood, sampled on day 0 of AZD1222 vaccination. This chain uses TRBV14 with TRBJ2-4; D is unresolved. The sequence derives from an adult in good health. In DNA, the CDR3 is TGTGCCAGCAGCGTAGTCGAGGATGGAATTCAGTACTTC. Residues: CASSVVEDGIQYF.